Reported below is one TCR beta chain. This CDR3 region has 15 residues. The V and J ends lost 7 bases and 2 bases, in that order; junction bases with no gene match: 10. The germline gives CDR1 GTSNPN, CDR2 SVGIG (reference sequence). Libraries were prepared by immunoSEQ multiplex PCR; TCRdb keeps only in-frame clonotypes and omits some of them. The data show some 150,000 clones, with 85% to 90% seen just once and 1.5% to 2% held by the top ten. This sample is drawn from a study of T cell responses to AZD1222 COVID-19 vaccine. On the study more broadly: Timing groups of about 4 and about 12 weeks for second doses were pooled.

The sample here was peripheral blood, taken on day 0 of AZD1222 vaccination. This sequence originates from an adult in good health. The chain recombines TRBV30 with TRBJ2-3, with 9 bases that match TRBD1. DNA for the CDR3: TGTGCCTCTTCTCGAGGGACAGGGATCACAGATACGCAGTATTTT. It encodes CASSRGTGITDTQYF.